A selection of T cell receptor beta chains follows, all from one sample in a study of cytomegalovirus exposure and HLA in healthy donors. Profiling relied on immunoSEQ multiplex PCR, and the TCRdb table lists in-frame clones only, not all of them. Of approximately 160,000 clones in the sample, about 80% were seen once. Sequencing used PBMCs. The receptors stem from a man aged 25-45 years in good health and CMV-seropositive. Each CDR3 is given with its conserved first and last residue. Each record gives: J gene, D gene, V gene, clone size, CDR3 protein, CDR3 DNA. D genes are given only for firm matches. Some rows have no size entry. The others give once, few or many, or a class for an expanded clone.

J: TRBJ1-1
D: NA
V: TRBV6-5
size: NA
CDR3: CATHSGGRGTEAFF
DNA: TGTGCCACCCATTCGGGGGGACGGGGCACTGAAGCTTTCTTT

J: TRBJ2-5
D: NA
V: TRBV10-3
size: once
CDR3: CAASGSEQETQYF
DNA: TGTGCCGCGAGTGGGAGCGAACAAGAGACCCAGTACTTC

J: TRBJ2-7
D: TRBD2
V: TRBV4-1
size: NA
CDR3: CASSLKKQIGLAGSLHYEQYF
DNA: TGCGCCAGCAGCCTTAAAAAACAAATCGGACTAGCGGGTAGTCTCCACTACGAGCAGTACTTC

J: TRBJ2-7
D: NA
V: TRBV4-1
size: NA
CDR3: CASSPRSRSYSDYEQYF
DNA: TGCGCCAGCAGCCCCAGGTCCAGAAGTTACTCGGACTACGAGCAGTACTTC

J: TRBJ1-1
D: TRBD1
V: TRBV7-2
size: NA
CDR3: CASSLGGQGTVNTEAFF
DNA: TGTGCCAGCAGCTTAGGGGGACAGGGGACGGTGAACACTGAAGCTTTCTTT

J: TRBJ1-1
D: NA
V: TRBV9
size: few
CDR3: CASSVGGQTEAFF
DNA: TGTGCCAGCAGCGTAGGGGGGCAAACTGAAGCTTTCTTT

J: TRBJ2-5
D: NA
V: TRBV7-6
size: NA
CDR3: CASRGSAGETQYF
DNA: TGTGCCAGCAGGGGTTCGGCCGGGGAGACCCAGTACTTC

J: TRBJ1-6
D: NA
V: TRBV14
size: NA
CDR3: CASSQDVGVGSYNSPLHF
DNA: TGTGCCAGCAGCCAAGATGTCGGGGTTGGCTCCTATAATTCACCCCTCCACTTT

J: TRBJ1-1
D: NA
V: TRBV23-1
size: once
CDR3: CASSQRHNRVADTEAFF
DNA: TGCGCCAGCAGTCAGCGACACAACAGGGTCGCGGACACTGAAGCTTTCTTT

J: TRBJ1-4
D: NA
V: TRBV28
size: NA
CDR3: CASSLLSAGEKLFF
DNA: TGTGCCAGCAGTTTATTGTCGGCAGGGGAAAAACTGTTTTTT